This entry concerns a single TCR beta chain. What it binds is not known. RNA, at roughly 0.45 to 1 ug, was reverse transcribed with random hexamers. By means of immunoSEQ multiplex PCR, TCR beta CDR3 spanning 54 Vbeta and 13 Jbeta underwent amplification. TCRdb re-called the immunoSEQ multiplex PCR reads through MiXCR, storing one row per CDR3 protein. The repertoire includes approximately 210,000 distinct CDR3 sequences, roughly 96% of them detected once, and roughly 0.1% sits in the top ten. These data originate in a study of CD8 T cells in Susac syndrome. Findings and limits, study-wide: An acknowledgment was made by the study that its TCR sequencing and HLA analysis involved relatively few individuals.

TCR beta sequencing covered blood CD8+ and CD4+ T cells. The multiple sclerosis control group comprised treatment-naive patients with stable or active relapsing-remitting disease. Between the trimmed V and J ends, which lost 3 bases and 5 bases, there was a span of 16 bases. This CDR3 spans 14 amino acids. Germline V gives CDR1 GTSNPN, CDR2 SVGIG (reference sequence). The TCR comes from a human donor with multiple sclerosis. The J gene is TRBJ1-1, the V gene TRBV30, with a weak D call TRBD1 (5 bases). The specimen was CD4+ T cells from PBMCs. CDR3 coding DNA: TGTGCCTGGAGAAGGGTTGGCAGGGTTACTGAAGCTTTCTTT. It is translated as CAWRRVGRVTEAFF.